This paragraph reports one T cell receptor (beta chain). This entry is derived from a study of blood T cell repertoires in COVID-19. In the study overall: Sites in the United States, Italy and Spain provided acute and convalescent COVID-19 samples.

The Seattle site enrolled patients during active infection and followed them longitudinally. Data came from immunoSEQ multiplex PCR; TCRdb stores just in-frame clones and leaves some out. The data contain approximately 300,000 clones, 90% of them seen just once; the ten biggest clones take up 0.8% to 1.3%. The CDR3 totals 16 residues. Germline CDR1 is LGHNT and CDR2 is FRNRAP. The ends lost 5 bases at V and 3 bases at J; junction bases unmatched: 12. V usage is TRBV12-5 and J usage is TRBJ1-2; 7 positions match TRBD1. The sample was peripheral blood. The sequence was obtained from a woman in her forties with COVID-19, enrolled during active disease. This CDR3 reads CASGATARGLYYGYTF. The CDR3 DNA sequence: TGTGCTAGTGGTGCTACCGCTAGGGGGCTGTACTATGGCTACACCTTC. Full variable domain (missing parts from reference TRBV12-5 and TRBJ1-2): DARVTQTPRHKVTEMGQEVTMRCQPILGHNTVFWYRQTMMQGLELLAYFRNRAPLDDSGMPKDRFSAEMPDATLATLKIQPSEPRDSAVYFCASGATARGLYYGYTFGSGTRLTVV.